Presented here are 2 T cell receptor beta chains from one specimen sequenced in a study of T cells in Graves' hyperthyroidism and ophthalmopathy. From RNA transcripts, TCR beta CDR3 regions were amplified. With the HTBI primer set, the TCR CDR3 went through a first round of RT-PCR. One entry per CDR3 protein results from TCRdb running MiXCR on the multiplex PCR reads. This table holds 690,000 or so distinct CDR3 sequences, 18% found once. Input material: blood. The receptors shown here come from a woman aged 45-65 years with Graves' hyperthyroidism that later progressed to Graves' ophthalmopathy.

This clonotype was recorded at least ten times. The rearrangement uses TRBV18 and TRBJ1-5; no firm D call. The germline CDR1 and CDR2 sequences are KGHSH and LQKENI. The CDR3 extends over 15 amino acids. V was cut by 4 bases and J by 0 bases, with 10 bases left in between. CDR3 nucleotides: TGTGCCAGCTCACGCAGACACTATAGCAATCAGCCCCAGCATTTT. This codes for CASSRRHYSNQPQHF.

The CDR3 loop reads CASRPWAGSEGYTF. The CDR3 region has the DNA TGTGCCAGCAGGCCCTGGGCAGGGTCTGAGGGCTACACCTTC. The chain uses TRBV12-3 or TRBV12-4 and TRBJ1-2, with D tentatively TRBD1 (5 bases). The CDR3 is made up of 14 amino acids. V lost 6 bases, J lost 8 bases, and 19 bases lay in between.